This is a list of T cell receptor beta chains from one sample in a study of shared clonotypes between healthy human individuals. TCRdb's copy holds only in-frame clones and misses some; the assay was immunoSEQ multiplex PCR. The data contain about 2,200,000 clones, around 93% of them singletons. The sample comprised naive CD8+ T cells from PBMCs. These receptors came from a man aged 18-30 years in good health. Some clones in this sample may be carry-over from other donors' samples. The CDR3 runs from the conserved cysteine through the conserved F or W. The order of the fields is J gene, V gene, D gene, clone size, CDR3 protein, CDR3 DNA. The D gene is left open where the match is weak. Size values are once, few and many counts, or a class for expanded clones, and some rows have none.

>TRBJ2-1|TRBV29-1|-|once
CSVEDLGSNEQFF
TGCAGCGTTGAAGATCTTGGGTCCAATGAGCAGTTCTTC
>TRBJ2-5|TRBV14|-|once
CASSHRYWGKETQYF
TGTGCCAGCAGCCATCGGTATTGGGGGAAAGAGACCCAGTACTTC
>TRBJ1-1|TRBV25-1|-|-
CASSGRRNTEAFF
TGTGCCAGCAGTGGCAGGAGGAACACTGAAGCTTTCTTT
>TRBJ1-5|TRBV19|-|-
CASSIHRGEYSNQPQHF
TGTGCCAGTAGTATCCATAGGGGGGAGTATAGCAATCAGCCCCAGCATTTT
>TRBJ2-5|TRBV5-1|-|once
CASSSPGEAQYF
TGCGCCAGCAGCTCCCCGGGCGAGGCCCAGTACTTC
>TRBJ1-4|TRBV7-9|TRBD1|-
CASSSKQTGWREKLFF
TGTGCCAGCAGCTCCAAGCAGACAGGGTGGCGTGAAAAACTGTTTTTT
>TRBJ2-5|TRBV28|-|-
CASSRDQETQYF
TGTGCCAGCAGTCGGGACCAAGAGACCCAGTACTTC
>TRBJ2-1|TRBV9|-|-
CASSVGVRTSYNEQFF
TGTGCCAGCAGCGTAGGTGTCCGTACCTCCTACAATGAGCAGTTCTTC
>TRBJ1-1|TRBV27|-|-
CASRRGALGTEAFF
TGTGCCAGCCGGAGGGGGGCCTTGGGCACTGAAGCTTTCTTT
>TRBJ2-7|TRBV5-6|-|-
CASSLDVREQYF
TGTGCCAGCAGCTTGGACGTGAGAGAGCAGTACTTC
>TRBJ2-1|TRBV19|-|-
CASMTGHAPFSYEQFF
TGTGCCAGTATGACGGGACACGCCCCGTTCTCTTATGAGCAGTTCTTC
>TRBJ2-7|TRBV29-1|-|-
CSVLLGGIYEQYF
TGCAGCGTCCTACTAGGGGGGATCTACGAGCAGTACTTC
>TRBJ1-5|TRBV4-1|-|-
CASSQEGSQPQHF
TGCGCCAGCAGCCAAGAGGGTAGTCAGCCCCAGCATTTT
>TRBJ1-4|TRBV27|TRBD1|-
CASSLYDRGLGRGEKLFF
TGTGCCAGCAGTTTATACGACAGGGGGCTAGGAAGAGGTGAAAAACTGTTTTTT
>TRBJ2-3|TRBV4-1|-|-
CASSHESEGPDTQYF
TGCGCCAGCAGCCACGAAAGTGAGGGACCAGATACGCAGTATTTT